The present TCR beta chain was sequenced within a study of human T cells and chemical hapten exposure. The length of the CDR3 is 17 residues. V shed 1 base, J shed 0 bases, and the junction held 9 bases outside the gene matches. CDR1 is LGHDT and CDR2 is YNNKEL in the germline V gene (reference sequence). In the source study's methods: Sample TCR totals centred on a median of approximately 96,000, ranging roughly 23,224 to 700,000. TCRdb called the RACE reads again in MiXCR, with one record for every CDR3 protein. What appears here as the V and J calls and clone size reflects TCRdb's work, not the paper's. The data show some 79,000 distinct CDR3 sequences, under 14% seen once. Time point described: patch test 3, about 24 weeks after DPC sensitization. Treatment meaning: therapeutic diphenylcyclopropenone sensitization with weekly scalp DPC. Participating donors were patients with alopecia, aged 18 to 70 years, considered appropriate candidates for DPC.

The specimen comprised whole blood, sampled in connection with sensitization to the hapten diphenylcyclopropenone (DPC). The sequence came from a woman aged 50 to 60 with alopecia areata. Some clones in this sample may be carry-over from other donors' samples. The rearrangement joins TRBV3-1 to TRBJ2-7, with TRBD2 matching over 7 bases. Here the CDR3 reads CASSQGWPWEGSYEQYF. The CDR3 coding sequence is TGTGCCAGCAGCCAAGGATGGCCATGGGAGGGCTCCTACGAGCAGTACTTC.